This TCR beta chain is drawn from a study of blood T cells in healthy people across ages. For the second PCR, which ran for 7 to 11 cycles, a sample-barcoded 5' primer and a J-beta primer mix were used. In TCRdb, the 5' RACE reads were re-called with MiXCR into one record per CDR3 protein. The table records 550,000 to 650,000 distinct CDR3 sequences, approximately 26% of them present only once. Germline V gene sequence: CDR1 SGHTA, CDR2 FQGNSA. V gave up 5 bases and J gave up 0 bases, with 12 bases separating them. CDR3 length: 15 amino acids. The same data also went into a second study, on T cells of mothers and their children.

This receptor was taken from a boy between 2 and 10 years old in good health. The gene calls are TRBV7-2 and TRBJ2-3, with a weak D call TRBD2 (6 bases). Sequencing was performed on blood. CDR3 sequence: CASSRGLPSTDTQYF. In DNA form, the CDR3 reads TGTGCCAGCAGCCGCGGACTACCAAGCACAGATACGCAGTATTTT. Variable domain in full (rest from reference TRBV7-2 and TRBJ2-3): GAGVSQSPSNKVTEKGKDVELRCDPISGHTALYWYRQSLGQGLEFLIYFQGNSAPDKSGLPSDRFSAERTGGSVSTLTIQRTQQEDSAVYLCASSRGLPSTDTQYFGPGTRLTVL.